The 27 T cell receptor beta chains below were found in one sample sequenced in a study of CD8 T cells in Susac syndrome. RNA amounts of roughly 0.5 to 1 ug underwent reverse transcription with random hexamers. Via MiXCR, TCRdb re-called the immunoSEQ multiplex PCR reads, giving one row per CDR3 protein. Of under 200,000 distinct CDR3 sequences in the sample, 94% were seen once. Sample: CD4+ T cells from PBMCs. The receptors derive from a human donor with Susac syndrome.

The chain joins TRBV20-1 to TRBJ1-2; 7 nucleotides line up with TRBD1. CDR3 length: 12 amino acids. Germline loops: CDR1 DFQATT, CDR2 SNEGSKA (reference sequence). J lost 4 bases, V lost 5 bases, and 4 bases had no gene match. CDR3 amino acids: CSADGTAYGYTF. In DNA form, the CDR3 reads TGCAGTGCTGACGGGACAGCCTATGGCTACACCTTC.

V usage is TRBV20-1 and J usage is TRBJ2-5, with D tentatively TRBD1 (7 bases). V shed 3 bases and J shed 5 bases, with 16 bases lying between them. This CDR3 contains 14 residues. Germline assignment: CDR1 DFQATT and CDR2 SNEGSKA (reference sequence). In DNA form, the CDR3 reads TGCAGTGCTAGCGGCAGGGGGGTATGGGAGACCCAGTACTTC. As protein: CSASGRGVWETQYF.

This chain joins TRBV6-1 and TRBJ1-1; 7 positions agree with TRBD1. The CDR3 is made up of 15 amino acids. Germline V gene sequence: CDR1 MNHNS, CDR2 SASEGT. V trimming: 8 bases; J trimming: 0 bases; junction bases outside the gene matches: 9. DNA of the CDR3: TGTGCCAGCCTGATAGGGACAGACATGAACACTGAAGCTTTCTTT. Translated, it gives CASLIGTDMNTEAFF.

The rearrangement links TRBV12-3 or TRBV12-4 to TRBJ2-3; a weak D match, TRBD2 (5 bases). With 4 bases removed from V and 3 bases from J, the gap between germline ends came to 14 bases. This CDR3 has 15 amino acids. CDR3 amino acids: CASSSRFSGTDTQYF. CDR3 nucleotides: TGTGCCAGCAGTTCTCGGTTTTCGGGGACAGATACGCAGTATTTT.

This clonotype was counted a few times. The gene calls are TRBV4-2 and TRBJ2-5; D is possibly TRBD2 (6 bases). The germline V gene encodes CDR1 LGHNA and CDR2 YNFKEQ. The CDR3 extends over 13 amino acids. Trimming removed 1 base from V and 7 bases from J, with 10 bases in between. The CDR3 DNA reads as TGTGCCAGCAGCCAAGGCGGAGCGGGGACCCAGTACTTC. It specifies CASSQGGAGTQYF.

The chain combines TRBV20-1 with TRBJ2-3; the match to TRBD2 covers 7 bases. The CDR3 totals 13 residues. Germline lookup yields CDR1 DFQATT and CDR2 SNEGSKA (reference sequence). The CDR3 sequence: CSVSAGGTDTQYF. CDR3 nucleotide sequence: TGCAGCGTTTCGGCGGGGGGCACAGATACGCAGTATTTT.

The V call is TRBV20-1, the J call TRBJ2-7; D might be TRBD1 (7 bases). Germline V gives CDR1 DFQATT, CDR2 SNEGSKA (reference sequence). The CDR3 sequence is 14 residues long. V gave up 6 bases and J gave up 3 bases, with 18 bases separating them. The CDR3 is CSATHGQGGYEQYF. The CDR3, as DNA: TGCAGTGCCACCCACGGGCAGGGGGGCTACGAGCAGTACTTC.

The chain joins TRBV12-3 or TRBV12-4 to TRBJ1-2; 7 nucleotides agree with TRBD1. With 4 bases clipped from V and 0 bases from J, the junction kept 5 bases outside the gene matches. The CDR3 is made up of 15 amino acids. The CDR3 is CASSSDDRANYGYTF. CDR3 coding DNA: TGTGCCAGCAGTTCCGACGACAGGGCTAACTATGGCTACACCTTC.

The chain links TRBV9 to TRBJ1-1; possibly TRBD1 for D (6 bases). Per the germline V gene, CDR1 is SGDLS and CDR2 is YYNGEE. The CDR3 runs 14 residues. V was clipped by 0 bases and J by 0 bases, with 6 bases between them. CDR3 nucleotide sequence: TGTGCCAGCAGCGTAGGGACAGTGAACACTGAAGCTTTCTTT. This sequence encodes CASSVGTVNTEAFF. The full variable domain, with the rest looked up from reference TRBV9 and TRBJ1-1, is DSGVTQTPKHLITATGQRVTLRCSPRSGDLSVYWYQQSLDQGLQFLIQYYNGEERAKGNILERFSAQQFPDLHSELNLSSLELGDSALYFCASSVGTVNTEAFFGQGTRLTVV.

This clonotype appeared once. This chain joins TRBV6-5 and TRBJ2-1; D is possibly TRBD1 (5 bases). V was cut by 0 bases and J by 2 bases, with 11 bases left in between. There are 16 residues in the CDR3. CDR1 and CDR2 from the germline V gene are MNHEY and SVGAGI. CDR3 region: CASSYSIGAPYNEQFF. The CDR3 DNA follows: TGTGCCAGCAGTTACTCGATAGGGGCCCCCTACAATGAGCAGTTCTTC.

The DNA of the CDR3 is TGTGCCAGCAGCCAAGGACAGGGCCCAGATACGCAGTATTTT. Translation gives CASSQGQGPDTQYF. This sequence joins TRBV4-2 and TRBJ2-3; 7 nucleotides match TRBD1. CDR1 LGHNA and CDR2 YNFKEQ come from the germline V gene. The CDR3 consists of 14 residues. V trimming: 1 base; J trimming: 4 bases; junction bases outside the gene matches: 2.

The chain carries TRBV7-8 and TRBJ1-5; D is undetermined. Germline V gene data show CDR1 as SGHVS and CDR2 as FQNEAQ. This CDR3 has 17 amino acids. Trimming stripped 2 bases from V and 0 bases from J, with 14 bases between. The CDR3 loop reads CASSLSGGATSNQPQHF. The CDR3 coding sequence is TGTGCCAGCAGCTTAAGTGGCGGAGCTACTAGCAATCAGCCCCAGCATTTT.

In its sample, this clonotype was seen a few times. The rearrangement uses TRBV2 and TRBJ2-3; D is ambiguous. The germline V gene encodes CDR1 SNHLY and CDR2 FYNNEI. The V and J ends lost 2 bases and 4 bases respectively, with 4 bases between them. CDR3 length: 12 residues. As DNA, the CDR3 is TGTGCCAGCAGTGAAAGGGCAGATACGCAGTATTTT. Protein sequence: CASSERADTQYF. Based on the CDR3 plus reference TRBV2 and TRBJ2-3, the full variable domain is EPEVTQTPSHQVTQMGQEVILRCVPISNHLYFYWYRQILGQKVEFLVSFYNNEISEKSEIFDDQFSVERPDGSNFTLKIRSTKLEDSAMYFCASSERADTQYFGPGTRLTVL.

The rearrangement links TRBV29-1 to TRBJ2-5, with a weak D call TRBD1 (6 bases). The CDR3 has 13 residues. Germline assignment: CDR1 SQVTM and CDR2 ANQGSEA. V shed 2 bases and J shed 5 bases, with 12 bases lying between them. DNA for the CDR3: TGCAGCGTTGAAACCTCGACAGGCGAGACCCAGTACTTC. Protein sequence: CSVETSTGETQYF.

This clonotype has more than one count but fewer than ten. The rearrangement links TRBV6-5 to TRBJ2-5, with 10 bases aligning to TRBD2. The CDR3 sequence is 15 residues long. Germline CDR1 MNHEY, CDR2 SVGAGI. The V gene end was trimmed by 5 bases and the J gene end by 4 bases; junction bases not matched to a gene: 7. CDR3 DNA: TGTGCCAGCAGTGTACTAGCGGGGCCCCGAGAGACCCAGTACTTC. Translated, it gives CASSVLAGPRETQYF.

The V and J genes are TRBV30 and TRBJ1-2; D is possibly TRBD1 (6 bases). V lost 0 bases and J 7 bases, leaving 15 bases between the germline ends. This CDR3 contains 14 residues. Germline assignment: CDR1 GTSNPN and CDR2 SVGIG (reference sequence). The CDR3 nucleotides are TGTGCCTGGAGTGTCCTCGGGGGGGCCGGTGGCTACACCTTC. Its translation: CAWSVLGGAGGYTF.

The V gene is TRBV7-2, the J gene TRBJ2-1; 9 bases are shared with TRBD1. Germline V gene data show CDR1 as SGHTA and CDR2 as FQGNSA. This CDR3 spans 14 amino acids. J was trimmed by 6 bases and V by 3 bases; bases with no gene match: 3. CDR3 coding DNA: TGTGCCAGCAGCTTTGGGACAGGGACCAATGAGCAGTTCTTC. Translating it yields CASSFGTGTNEQFF.

The chain is built from TRBV14 and TRBJ2-7, with 7 bases matching TRBD2. Per the germline V gene, CDR1 is SGHDN and CDR2 is FVKESK. The trim removed 3 bases at V and 0 bases at J, leaving 8 bases unmatched. The CDR3 runs to 16 residues. The CDR3 nucleotides are TGTGCCAGCAGCCAGCTCGGCGGCGGGAGCTCCTACGAGCAGTACTTC. It encodes CASSQLGGGSSYEQYF. Full variable domain (remainder filled in from reference TRBV14 and TRBJ2-7): EAGVTQFPSHSVIEKGQTVTLRCDPISGHDNLYWYRRVMGKEIKFLLHFVKESKQDESGMPNNRFLAERTGGTYSTLKVQPAELEDSGVYFCASSQLGGGSSYEQYFGPGTRLTVT.

CDR3 nucleotides: TGTGCCAGCGGGGCACAGGGCACAACTAATGAAAAACTGTTTTTT. Its translation: CASGAQGTTNEKLFF. The chain recombines TRBV2 with TRBJ1-4, with TRBD1 as a possible D gene (6 bases). Germline CDR1 SNHLY, CDR2 FYNNEI. Trimming cost V 8 bases and J 0 bases, with 13 bases left between them. This CDR3 is 15 amino acids long.

The chain links TRBV21-1 to TRBJ2-1; TRBD2, as called in the table, went unchecked against the DNA. TRBV21-1 is described as a pseudogene. The CDR3 covers 17 residues. As DNA, the CDR3 is TGTGCCAGCAGCAAGAAGGAGCGGTGGAGCTCCTACAATGAGCAGTTCTTC. Translating it yields CASSKKERWSSYNEQFF.

V is TRBV30 and J is TRBJ1-1, with D maybe TRBD1 (5 bases). The V end was cut by 3 bases, the J end by 1 base, with 15 bases between. This CDR3 is 15 amino acids long. Germline assignment: CDR1 GTSNPN and CDR2 SVGIG (reference sequence). The CDR3 sequence is CAWRKSQARNTEAFF. DNA of the CDR3: TGTGCCTGGAGGAAATCACAGGCTCGGAACACTGAAGCTTTCTTT.

V and J are TRBV9 and TRBJ1-6, with 10 bases fitting TRBD1. The V segment lost 4 bases and the J segment 8 bases; nucleotides outside the gene matches: 9. The germline CDR1 and CDR2 sequences are SGDLS and YYNGEE. The CDR3 has 16 amino acids. The CDR3 here is CASSLSVGQGDSPLHF. DNA for the CDR3: TGTGCCAGCAGCCTCTCCGTTGGACAGGGGGATTCACCCCTCCACTTT.

V and J are TRBV29-1 and TRBJ2-1; D is unresolved. Trimming removed 0 bases from V and 9 bases from J, with 6 bases in between. The CDR3 contains 11 residues. CDR1 and CDR2 from the germline V gene are SQVTM and ANQGSEA. CDR3 DNA sequence: TGCAGCGTTGAAGATCTGAGTGAGCAGTTCTTC. Translated: CSVEDLSEQFF.

The V call is TRBV20-1, the J call TRBJ1-3; 8 nucleotides line up with TRBD1. The trim removed 0 bases at V and 0 bases at J, leaving 7 bases unmatched. The CDR3 consists of 17 residues. Germline CDR1 DFQATT, CDR2 SNEGSKA (reference sequence). The CDR3 DNA is TGCAGTGCTAGAGATAGGACAGGGAGAAACTCTGGAAACACCATATATTTT. Its protein is CSARDRTGRNSGNTIYF.

The rearrangement uses TRBV7-2 and TRBJ1-6; no reliable D call. Germline V gives CDR1 SGHTA, CDR2 FQGNSA. V dropped 2 bases and J dropped 6 bases, with 8 bases sitting between them. This CDR3 has 14 amino acids. The CDR3 loop reads CASSLYPLNSPLHF. The CDR3 bases are TGTGCCAGCAGCTTATACCCGCTTAATTCACCCCTCCACTTT.

This chain uses TRBV11-2 with TRBJ2-7; possible D gene TRBD2, 6 bases. The CDR3 runs to 12 residues. V lost 4 bases and J 4 bases, leaving 8 bases between the germline ends. In germline, CDR1 is SGHAT, CDR2 FQNNGV. DNA of the CDR3: TGTGCCAGCAGCTGGAGGGGATACGAGCAGTACTTC. This encodes CASSWRGYEQYF.

In nucleotides, the CDR3 is TGTGCCACCGCGACAGGGGTTGTCTATGGCTACACCTTC. It translates to CATATGVVYGYTF. The chain combines TRBV19 with TRBJ1-2; 8 positions agree with TRBD1. CDR1 and CDR2 from the germline V gene are LNHDA and SQIVND (reference sequence). Trimming cost V 10 bases and J 4 bases; bases outside gene matches: 8. CDR3 size: 13 residues.